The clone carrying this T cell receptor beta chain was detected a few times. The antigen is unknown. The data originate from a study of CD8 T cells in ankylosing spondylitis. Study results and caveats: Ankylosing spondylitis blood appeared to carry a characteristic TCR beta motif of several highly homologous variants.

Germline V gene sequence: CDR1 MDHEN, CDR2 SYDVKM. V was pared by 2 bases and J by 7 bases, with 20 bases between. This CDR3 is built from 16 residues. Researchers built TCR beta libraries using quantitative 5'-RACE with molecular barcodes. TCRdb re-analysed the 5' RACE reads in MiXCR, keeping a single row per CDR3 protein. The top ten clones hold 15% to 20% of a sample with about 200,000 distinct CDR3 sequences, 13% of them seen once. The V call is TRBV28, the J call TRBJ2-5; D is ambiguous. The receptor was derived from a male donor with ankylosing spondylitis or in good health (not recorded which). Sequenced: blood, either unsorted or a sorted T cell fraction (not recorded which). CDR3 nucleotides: TGTGCCAGCAGTTTAACGCCCAGGCGAAGTACTCGGACCCAGTACTTC. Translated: CASSLTPRRSTRTQYF.